One sample yielded the 5 T cell receptor beta chains listed below, sequenced in a study of siplizumab effects on memory and regulatory T cells. Measured with immunoSEQ multiplex PCR; TCRdb has only the in-frame clones, and not every one. The sample records tens of thousands of clones, 93% being singletons. Sequencing input: CD8+ T cells sorted from blood. These receptors were collected from a human donor in good health.

The V gene is TRBV28, the J gene TRBJ1-2; D gene uncertain. The germline V gene has CDR1 MDHEN and CDR2 SYDVKM. The CDR3 contains 14 residues. Trimming removed 3 bases from V and 8 bases from J, with 16 bases in between. CDR3 loop: CASSFRQTVWGYTF. The CDR3 DNA follows: TGTGCCAGCAGTTTCCGCCAGACGGTGTGGGGCTACACCTTC.

The chain links TRBV6-4 to TRBJ2-1; no clear D gene. CDR3 length: 15 residues. Germline V gives CDR1 MRHNA, CDR2 SNTAGT. Trimming shortened V by 4 bases and J by 0 bases, and 10 bases separated the two germline ends. This CDR3 is CASSVQQSSYNEQFF. In DNA form, the CDR3 reads TGTGCCAGCAGTGTGCAACAGAGCTCCTACAATGAGCAGTTCTTC.

This chain links TRBV7-3 with TRBJ1-1; no clear D. Germline CDR1 is SGHTA and CDR2 is FQGTGA. This CDR3 spans 12 amino acids. V lost 5 bases to trimming and J lost 10 bases, with 14 bases between them. CDR3: CASSPDQVIAFF. CDR3 DNA sequence: TGTGCCAGCAGCCCAGACCAGGTGATAGCTTTCTTT.

The chain has TRBV4-2 and TRBJ2-5; no reliable D call. Germline-derived CDR1 and CDR2 are LGHNA and YNFKEQ. Trimming pared 1 base from V and 0 bases from J, leaving 9 bases between. The CDR3 length is 15 residues. The CDR3 DNA follows: TGTGCCAGCAGCCAAGTCCCAGGTGACCAAGAGACCCAGTACTTC. Protein: CASSQVPGDQETQYF.

The chain combines TRBV27 with TRBJ2-7, with D perhaps matching TRBD2 (7 bases). The CDR3 totals 16 residues. The V gene's germline CDR1 is MNHEY and CDR2 SMNVEV (reference sequence). V lost 6 bases and J lost 5, with 23 bases in between. CDR3 loop: CASRRRNGGALDEQYF. The CDR3 nucleotides read TGTGCCAGCAGGCGGCGAAATGGGGGGGCTTTGGACGAGCAGTACTTC.